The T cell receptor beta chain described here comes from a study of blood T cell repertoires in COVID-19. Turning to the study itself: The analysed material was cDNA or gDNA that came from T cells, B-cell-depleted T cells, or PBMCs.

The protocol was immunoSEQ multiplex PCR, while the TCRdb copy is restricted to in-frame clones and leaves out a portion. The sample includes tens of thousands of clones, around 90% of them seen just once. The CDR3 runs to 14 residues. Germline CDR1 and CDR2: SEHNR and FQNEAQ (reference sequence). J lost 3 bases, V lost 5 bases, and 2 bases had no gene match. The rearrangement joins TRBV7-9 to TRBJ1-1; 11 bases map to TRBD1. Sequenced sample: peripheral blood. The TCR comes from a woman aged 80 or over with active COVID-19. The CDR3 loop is CASSVGQGDTEAFF. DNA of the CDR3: TGTGCCAGCAGCGTGGGACAGGGGGACACTGAAGCTTTCTTT. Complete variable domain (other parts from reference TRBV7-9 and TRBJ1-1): DTGVSQNPRHKITKRGQNVTFRCDPISEHNRLYWYRQTLGQGPEFLTYFQNEAQLEKSRLLSDRFSAERPKGSFSTLEIQRTEQGDSAMYLCASSVGQGDTEAFFGQGTRLTVV.